This T cell receptor beta chain came from a study of CD8 T cells in Susac syndrome. Whole-study context: The Susac syndrome patients were therapy-naive, on corticosteroids, or on intravenous immunoglobulin alone at blood draw. Study-wide points: The Susac syndrome CD4+ T cell repertoires displayed no clonal expansion.

Reverse transcription used about 0.5 to 1 ug RNA and random hexamers. Each CDR3 protein gets one entry after TCRdb re-called the immunoSEQ multiplex PCR reads with MiXCR. The repertoire holds 170,000 or so distinct CDR3 sequences, roughly 94% seen once, with approximately 0.11% in the top ten. CDR1 is SGHDN, CDR2 FVKESK, per germline. The CDR3 consists of 15 residues. The V and J ends lost 3 bases and 7 bases, in that order; junction bases with no gene match: 5. On this clonotype itself: The antigen is not known.

Sequencing was carried out using CD4+ T cells from PBMCs. This sequence joins TRBV14 and TRBJ2-1, with 11 bases fitting TRBD2. The source of this sequence is a human donor with Susac syndrome. The CDR3 protein is CASSQLAGGLNEQFF. CDR3 bases: TGTGCCAGCAGCCAGCTAGCGGGGGGCCTTAATGAGCAGTTCTTC.